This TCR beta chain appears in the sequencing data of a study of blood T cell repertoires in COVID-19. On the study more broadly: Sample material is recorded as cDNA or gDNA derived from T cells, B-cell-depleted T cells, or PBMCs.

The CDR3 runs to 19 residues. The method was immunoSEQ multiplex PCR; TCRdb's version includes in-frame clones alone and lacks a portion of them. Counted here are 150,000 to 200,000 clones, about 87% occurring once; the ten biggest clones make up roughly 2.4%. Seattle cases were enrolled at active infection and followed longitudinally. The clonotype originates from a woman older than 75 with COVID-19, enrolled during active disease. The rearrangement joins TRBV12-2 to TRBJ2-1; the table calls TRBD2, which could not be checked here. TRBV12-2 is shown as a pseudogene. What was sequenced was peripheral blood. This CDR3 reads CASRLRLFTKAGLTDEQFF. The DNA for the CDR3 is TGTGCAAGTCGCTTACGCCTTTTCACTAAAGCGGGCCTTACGGATGAGCAGTTCTTC.